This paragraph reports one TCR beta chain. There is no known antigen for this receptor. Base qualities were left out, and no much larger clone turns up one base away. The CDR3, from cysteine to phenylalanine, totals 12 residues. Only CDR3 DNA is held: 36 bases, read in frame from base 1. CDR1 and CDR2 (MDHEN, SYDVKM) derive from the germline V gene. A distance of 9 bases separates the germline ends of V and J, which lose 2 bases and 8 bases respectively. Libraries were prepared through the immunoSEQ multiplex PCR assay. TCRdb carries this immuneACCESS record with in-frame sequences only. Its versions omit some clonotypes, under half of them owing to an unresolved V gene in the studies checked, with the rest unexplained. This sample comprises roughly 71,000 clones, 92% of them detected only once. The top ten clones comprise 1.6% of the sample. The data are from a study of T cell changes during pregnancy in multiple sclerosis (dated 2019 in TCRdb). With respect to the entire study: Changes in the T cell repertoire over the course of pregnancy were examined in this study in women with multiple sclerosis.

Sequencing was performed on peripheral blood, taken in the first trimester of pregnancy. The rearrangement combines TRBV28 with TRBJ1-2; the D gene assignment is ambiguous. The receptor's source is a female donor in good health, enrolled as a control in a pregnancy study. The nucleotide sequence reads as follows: TGTGCCAGCAGTTTACAGGTACAGGGCTACACCTTC. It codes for CASSLQVQGYTF.